What follows are 31 T cell receptor beta chains derived from one specimen sequenced in a study of regulatory T cells in long-lasting Graves disease. Construction of the TCR beta libraries employed iRepertoire HTBI primers in conjunction with Arm-PCR of CDR3 regions. TCRdb redid the calling of the multiplex PCR reads with MiXCR, one entry per CDR3 protein. The data contain under 500,000 distinct CDR3 sequences, 20% of them singletons. Time point in this sample: persistent/refractory GD, antithyroid drugs over 5 years with positive TRAb. There was RNA extracted from PBMCs, and the TCR library was made from it. Sample: peripheral blood mononuclear cells (PBMCs), taken when the disease was refractory, from a patient treated with antithyroid drugs. The source is a female donor with Graves disease.

This clonotype was detected many times. The chain employs TRBV12-3 or TRBV12-4 and TRBJ1-5, with D maybe TRBD1 (5 bases). CDR3 length equals 18 residues. V shed 6 bases and J shed 9 bases, with 30 bases lying between them. The CDR3 here is CASSQLPPTLGGGGPQHF. As DNA, the CDR3 is TGTGCCAGCAGCCAATTACCCCCAACCTTGGGAGGCGGGGGGCCCCAGCATTTT.

This clonotype was counted ten times or more. The genes are TRBV6-1 and TRBJ2-5, with D possibly matching TRBD1 (5 bases). The germline V gene has CDR1 MNHNS and CDR2 SASEGT. V lost 0 bases to trimming and J lost 4 bases, with 12 bases between them. There are 15 residues in the CDR3. Written as DNA, the CDR3 is TGTGCCAGCAGTGAAGCAGTGCAGGGCGGAGAGACCCAGTACTTC. Its protein is CASSEAVQGGETQYF.

This clonotype was counted at least ten times. The chain couples TRBV7-3 to TRBJ2-5; D may be TRBD1 (5 bases). The CDR3 loop spans 17 amino acids. Trimming removed 1 base from V and 2 bases from J, with 17 bases in between. CDR1 is SGHTA and CDR2 is FQGTGA in the germline V gene. The chain's CDR3 is CASSLIRTQLIQETQYF. The CDR3 coding sequence is TGTGCCAGCAGCTTAATTCGGACACAACTTATACAAGAGACCCAGTACTTC.

This chain joins TRBV28 and TRBJ1-3; TRBD1 aligns across 8 bases. This CDR3 region has 16 residues. The V segment lost 5 bases and the J segment 0 bases; nucleotides outside the gene matches: 6. Germline CDR1 is MDHEN and CDR2 is SYDVKM. This chain's CDR3 is CASSPGGRTSGNTIYF. The CDR3 DNA is TGTGCCAGCAGTCCAGGGGGCCGAACCTCTGGAAACACCATATATTTT.

This clonotype was seen at least ten times. The CDR3 is CASTQDPTDYTF. The CDR3 DNA follows: TGTGCCAGCACCCAGGACCCTACGGACTACACCTTC. The gene calls are TRBV12-3 or TRBV12-4 and TRBJ1-2; D is uncertain. The CDR3 sequence is 12 residues long. V shed 7 bases and J shed 10 bases, with 16 bases lying between them.

This clonotype was recorded many times. The rearrangement links TRBV12-3 or TRBV12-4 to TRBJ2-7, with TRBD1 identical over 7 bases. This CDR3 has 15 residues. Trimming at V came to 4 bases and at J to 7 bases, leaving 13 bases not matched to a gene. The CDR3 sequence: CASSSYRDRVTEQYF. For the CDR3, the DNA is TGTGCCAGCAGTTCATACCGGGACAGAGTCACAGAGCAGTACTTC.

The V call is TRBV5-4, the J call TRBJ2-7, with a possible D match to TRBD2 (6 bases). The V gene lost 2 bases and the J gene lost 4 bases, with 19 bases spanning the gap. The CDR3 has 16 amino acids. The V gene's germline CDR1 is SGHNT and CDR2 YYREEE (reference sequence). In DNA form, the CDR3 reads TGTGCCAGCAGCTTAGGAGGGCGAGGGGCCGGGTACGAGCAGTACTTC. Its translation is CASSLGGRGAGYEQYF.

Turning to this clonotype: A read error may account for a junction end that differs from germline. The rearrangement links TRBV19 to TRBJ1-5; weak D call: TRBD1 (5 bases). The V gene's germline CDR1 is LNHDA and CDR2 SQIVND (reference sequence). This CDR3 has 13 residues. Here the CDR3 reads CASSIDSRQLQHF. The CDR3 region has the DNA TGTGCCAGTAGTATAGACTCGAGACAGCTCCAGCATTTT.

This clonotype has only a few counts. This sequence joins TRBV2 and TRBJ2-6; TRBD1 matches at 8 bases. Germline CDR1 is SNHLY and CDR2 is FYNNEI. The CDR3 covers 18 residues. V gave up 6 bases and J gave up 1 base; unmatched junction bases: 11. CDR3 sequence (DNA): TGTGCCAGCAGCGAAACCCAGGGGGCGCGTTCTGGGGCCAACGTCCTGACTTTC. As protein: CASSETQGARSGANVLTF.

In regard to this clonotype: A read error may produce the germline difference seen at one junction end. This chain links TRBV27 with TRBJ2-2; D remains unclear. This CDR3 spans 17 amino acids. Germline values: CDR1 MNHEY, CDR2 SMNVEV (reference sequence). This CDR3 is CASSLSLLQSNTRELFF. The CDR3 DNA reads as TGTGCCAGCAGTTTATCGCTCTTGCAGTCGAACACCAGGGAGCTGTTTTTT.

This clonotype was recorded a few times. J is TRBJ1-1 and V is TRBV19; 8 bases are shared with TRBD1. J gave up 5 bases and V 5 bases, and 13 bases lay outside the gene matches. The CDR3 extends over 16 amino acids. The germline V gene encodes CDR1 LNHDA and CDR2 SQIVND (reference sequence). The CDR3 region is CASSRDRGSFGTEAFF. CDR3 sequence (DNA): TGTGCCAGTAGTCGAGACAGGGGCTCATTTGGGACTGAAGCTTTCTTT.

This rearrangement joins TRBV12-3 or TRBV12-4 to TRBJ2-2; D could derive from TRBD1 or TRBD2 (5 bases each). V was trimmed by 6 bases and J by 4 bases, leaving 12 bases between them. The CDR3 length is 14 residues. The chain's CDR3 is CASRLWDVTGELFF. In nucleotides, the CDR3 is TGTGCCAGCAGGCTTTGGGACGTCACCGGGGAGCTGTTTTTT.

There are a few counts of this clonotype. This chain connects TRBV18 to TRBJ2-2; 7 nucleotides align to TRBD1. V gave up 8 bases and J gave up 0 bases; unmatched junction bases: 9. Looked up from germline, CDR1 is KGHSH and CDR2 is LQKENI. The CDR3 contains 16 residues. The CDR3 DNA is TGTGCCAGCCGCAAACCCGGGACAGCGAACACCGGGGAGCTGTTTTTT. This translates into CASRKPGTANTGELFF.

This sequence joins TRBV6-1 and TRBJ2-2; D is undetermined. Germline values: CDR1 MNHNS, CDR2 SASEGT. This CDR3 is 13 amino acids long. V lost 3 bases and J lost 3, with 5 bases in between. The DNA for the CDR3 is TGTGCCAGCAGTGATAAGGACACCGGGGAGCTGTTTTTT. Translation gives CASSDKDTGELFF.

In this sample, this clonotype turned up many times. This chain joins TRBV6-1 and TRBJ1-2, with D uncertain. Germline lookup yields CDR1 MNHNS and CDR2 SASEGT. Between the trimmed V and J ends, which lost 4 bases and 8 bases, there was a span of 8 bases. The CDR3 runs 11 residues. CDR3 coding DNA: TGTGCCAGCAGTGGGAATCGGGGCTACACCTTC. Translated, it gives CASSGNRGYTF.

The chain has TRBV19 and TRBJ1-5; 8 bases align to TRBD1. The CDR3 runs to 16 residues. V lost 8 bases and J lost 7; bases outside the gene matches: 16. CDR1 LNHDA and CDR2 SQIVND come from the germline V gene (reference sequence). The CDR3 DNA reads as TGTGCCAGTTCTACAATGGGGCAGGGGGCTCGGCAGCCCCAGCATTTT. It yields the protein CASSTMGQGARQPQHF.

The chain carries TRBV3-1 and TRBJ2-1; 7 nucleotides agree with TRBD2. The V gene end was trimmed by 4 bases and the J gene end by 6 bases; junction bases not matched to a gene: 3. This CDR3 is 13 amino acids long. Germline values: CDR1 LGHDT, CDR2 YNNKEL (reference sequence). CDR3 coding DNA: TGTGCCAGCAGCCCACTAGCGTTCAATGAGCAGTTCTTC. Translated, it gives CASSPLAFNEQFF.

This chain connects TRBV19 to TRBJ1-5; 11 nucleotides line up with TRBD1. The germline CDR1 and CDR2 sequences are LNHDA and SQIVND (reference sequence). After removal of 11 bases from V and 0 bases from J, the junction contained 9 bases not matched to a gene. The CDR3 is 16 residues long. This CDR3 reads CAVKTGQGVSNQPQHF. Here the CDR3 DNA reads TGTGCCGTAAAGACGGGACAGGGGGTTAGCAATCAGCCCCAGCATTTT.

This clonotype was counted many times. The rearrangement joins TRBV10-3 to TRBJ2-5; TRBD1 agrees at 7 bases. In germline, CDR1 is ENHRY, CDR2 SYGVKD. This CDR3 comprises 15 residues. After removal of 4 bases from V and 0 bases from J, the junction contained 5 bases not matched to a gene. Here the CDR3 DNA reads TGTGCCATCAGTGGGGCGGACAGGAACCAAGAGACCCAGTACTTC. Its protein is CAISGADRNQETQYF.

This clonotype was detected a few times. The CDR3 loop reads CASSQTDRAGDQPQHF. CDR3 in DNA: TGCGCCAGCAGCCAAACGGACAGGGCAGGCGATCAGCCCCAGCATTTT. V usage is TRBV4-3 and J usage is TRBJ1-5, with 8 bases that match TRBD1. There are 16 residues in the CDR3. Trimming removed 2 bases from V and 5 bases from J; junction bases left unmatched: 8. CDR1 is LGHNA, CDR2 YSLEER, per germline.

In its sample, this clonotype was seen a few times. The V call is TRBV30, the J call TRBJ1-5; tentative D call: TRBD1 (5 bases). Germline CDR1 reads GTSNPN; CDR2 reads SVGIG (reference sequence). The CDR3 runs to 14 residues. V was cut by 0 bases and J by 0 bases, with 6 bases left in between. The CDR3 DNA follows: TGTGCCTGGAGTGTACAGGATAGCAATCAGCCCCAGCATTTT. This sequence encodes CAWSVQDSNQPQHF.

This clonotype was found a few times. The CDR3 end shows no conserved phenylalanine or tryptophan, and so a read error is likely. The genes are TRBV18 and TRBJ2-7; the match to TRBD2 covers 12 bases. The CDR3 loop spans 14 amino acids. Germline assignment: CDR1 KGHSH and CDR2 LQKENI. Germline trimming cut 5 bases from V and 4 bases from J; bases unmatched to any gene: 3. CDR3: CASSGLAGSYEQYL. In nucleotides, the CDR3 is TGTGCCAGCTCAGGACTAGCGGGGTCATACGAGCAGTACCTC.

This clonotype occurred a few times. V is TRBV2 and J is TRBJ1-2; 9 bases fit TRBD1. Germline loops: CDR1 SNHLY, CDR2 FYNNEI. Trimming took 9 bases from V and 7 from J; bases not matched to a gene: 6. The CDR3 has 12 amino acids. CDR3 nucleotides: TGTGCCAGTTTACAGGGGGCGAGTGGCTACACCTTC. Translated, it gives CASLQGASGYTF.

The chain uses TRBV11-2 and TRBJ1-1; D unclear. CDR3 length equals 13 residues. V lost 5 bases and J 10 bases, leaving 17 bases between the germline ends. Germline assignment: CDR1 SGHAT and CDR2 FQNNGV. CDR3 DNA sequence: TGTGCCAGCAGCCCCGTGTTACAAGGAGGAGCTTTCTTT. It encodes CASSPVLQGGAFF.

The gene calls are TRBV29-1 and TRBJ1-4; no firm D call. The CDR3 runs 13 residues. V shed 5 bases and J shed 6 bases, with 13 bases lying between them. Germline-derived CDR1 and CDR2 are SQVTM and ANQGSEA. CDR3 in DNA: TGCAGCGTTATAAATGGGTTTGATGAAAAACTGTTTTTT. Amino acid sequence: CSVINGFDEKLFF.

The sample holds a few counts of this clonotype. This CDR3 is CASSQLQGNNSPLHF. The CDR3 DNA is TGTGCCAGCAGCCAACTCCAGGGGAATAATTCACCCCTCCACTTT. The V call is TRBV16, the J call TRBJ1-6; possible D gene TRBD1, 6 bases. The CDR3 is 15 amino acids. Germline values: CDR1 KGHSY, CDR2 FQNENV. V lost 2 bases to trimming and J lost 5 bases, with 10 bases between them.

This clonotype was counted at least ten times. This chain links TRBV11-2 with TRBJ1-4; TRBD1 is a possible D gene (5 bases). Germline V lookup: CDR1 SGHAT, CDR2 FQNNGV. The CDR3 totals 15 residues. The germline V and J ends were trimmed by 1 base and 4 bases, with 10 bases remaining between them. CDR3 residues: CASSLVGLVNEKLFF. For the CDR3, the DNA is TGTGCCAGCAGCTTAGTGGGACTAGTTAATGAAAAACTGTTTTTT.

This clonotype was seen repeatedly, ten times or more. This chain joins TRBV2 and TRBJ2-7; D may correspond to TRBD1 or TRBD2 (5 bases each). Germline V gene sequence: CDR1 SNHLY, CDR2 FYNNEI. Deletions cut 8 bases from V and 0 bases from J, with 14 bases between. CDR3 size: 14 residues. CDR3 sequence (DNA): TGTGCCAGCCTACCGGGACGGAGCTCCTACGAGCAGTACTTC. Translated, it gives CASLPGRSSYEQYF.

This chain links TRBV30 with TRBJ1-5, with D hard to call. Trimming removed 1 base from V and 6 bases from J, with 10 bases in between. Germline CDR1 is GTSNPN and CDR2 is SVGIG (reference sequence). The CDR3 consists of 13 residues. The CDR3 here is CAWSGHRSQPQHF. The CDR3, as DNA: TGTGCCTGGAGTGGCCACCGGAGTCAGCCCCAGCATTTT.

The chain joins TRBV9 to TRBJ2-5; the D gene is possibly TRBD1 (5 bases). Trimming removed 3 bases from V and 5 bases from J, with 11 bases in between. This CDR3 has 13 residues. Germline CDR1 SGDLS, CDR2 YYNGEE. The CDR3 DNA sequence: TGTGCCAGCAGCGCCAGGGCCTTTGAGACCCAGTACTTC. Translation gives CASSARAFETQYF. Full variable domain (remainder filled in from reference TRBV9 and TRBJ2-5): DSGVTQTPKHLITATGQRVTLRCSPRSGDLSVYWYQQSLDQGLQFLIQYYNGEERAKGNILERFSAQQFPDLHSELNLSSLELGDSALYFCASSARAFETQYFGPGTRLLVL.

Notes on this clonotype: Being one base from a much bigger clone, this may be a read error. This is likely a read error, given that the CDR3 carries no conserved phenylalanine or tryptophan at its end. The chain recombines TRBV11-2 with TRBJ2-5, with TRBD1 matching 9 bases. Trimming removed 0 bases from V and 4 bases from J; junction bases left unmatched: 3. This CDR3 has 15 amino acids. Germline values: CDR1 SGHAT, CDR2 FQNNGV. The CDR3 nucleotides read TGTGCCAGCAGCTTAGATGGGACAGGGATAGAGACCCAGTACCTC. This translates into CASSLDGTGIETQYL.